These 8 T cell receptor beta chains share one sample of origin, sequenced in a study of OX40 agonist ivuxolimab in advanced cancers. Profiled with immunoSEQ multiplex PCR; TCRdb holds only in-frame clones, not every one. The sample includes some 19,000 clones, around 79% of them seen just once. The starting material was CD4+ or CD8+ T cells sorted from blood, obtained in a trial of the OX40 agonist ivuxolimab. All receptors come from an adult with an advanced solid tumor such as melanoma, head and neck, liver or kidney cancer.

This clone was seen a few times. This chain links TRBV7-2 with TRBJ1-2, with D hard to call. The V end was cut by 4 bases, the J end by 8 bases, with 11 bases between. CDR1 and CDR2 (germline): SGHTA, FQGNSA. The CDR3 loop spans 12 amino acids. The CDR3 reads CASSYLIGGYTF. CDR3 DNA sequence: TGTGCCAGCAGCTACCTGATTGGAGGCTACACCTTC.

The chain combines TRBV4-1 with TRBJ1-2; D may be TRBD1 (6 bases). CDR1 is MGHRA and CDR2 is YSYEKL in the germline V gene. With 2 bases removed from V and 3 bases from J, the gap between germline ends came to 16 bases. CDR3 size: 16 residues. CDR3 sequence: CASSQRVQGIDYGYTF. The CDR3 DNA reads as TGCGCCAGCAGCCAACGTGTCCAGGGGATTGACTATGGCTACACCTTC.

This clone was seen a single time. The V call is TRBV27, the J call TRBJ2-1; the match to TRBD2 covers 11 bases. The CDR3 is 15 residues long. Germline V CDR1 and CDR2: MNHEY, SMNVEV (reference sequence). Trimming removed 6 bases from V and 12 bases from J; junction bases left unmatched: 13. The CDR3 DNA reads TGTGCCAGCAGATCGGTAGCGGGGGGGCCTTTGAGGCAGTTCTTC. Its translation is CASRSVAGGPLRQFF.

The genes are TRBV27 and TRBJ2-5, with D perhaps assigned TRBD1 or TRBD2 (5 bases each). The germline V and J ends were trimmed by 5 bases and 4 bases, with 11 bases remaining between them. The CDR3 is 13 amino acids. Germline CDR1 reads MNHEY; CDR2 reads SMNVEV (reference sequence). CDR3: CASSPRDAETQYF. CDR3 nucleotide sequence: TGTGCCAGCAGTCCCCGGGACGCAGAGACCCAGTACTTC.

There are a few counts of this clone. The chain carries TRBV9 and TRBJ1-1; possibly TRBD1 for D (5 bases). V was trimmed by 0 bases and J by 2 bases, leaving 8 bases between them. The CDR3 runs 14 residues. The germline CDR1 and CDR2 sequences are SGDLS and YYNGEE. The CDR3: CASSVGGENTEAFF. In DNA form, the CDR3 reads TGTGCCAGCAGCGTAGGAGGGGAAAACACTGAAGCTTTCTTT.

As concerns this clone: One base away lies a much larger clone, so this may be a sequencing read error. The sample has other DNA sequences that encode this CDR3 too. J is TRBJ2-7 and V is TRBV19; D is undetermined. This CDR3 contains 14 residues. Germline values: CDR1 LNHDA, CDR2 SQIVND (reference sequence). This CDR3 reads CASSSYTPSYEQYF. In DNA form, the CDR3 reads TGTGCCAGTAGCTCATACACTCCGTCCTATGAGCAGTACTTC.

This chain connects TRBV15 to TRBJ2-2; TRBD1 agrees at 11 bases. Unmatched junction bases numbered 2, after V lost 5 bases and J lost 3 bases. This CDR3 region has 15 residues. Germline CDR1 reads LNHNV; CDR2 reads YYDKDF (reference sequence). Here the CDR3 DNA reads TGTGCCACCAGCGGGACAGGGGGGGACACCGGGGAGCTGTTTTTT. Its translation: CATSGTGGDTGELFF.

The chain recombines TRBV4-3 with TRBJ1-4; weak D call: TRBD1 (5 bases). Trimming removed 0 bases from V and 8 bases from J, with 13 bases in between. There are 15 residues in the CDR3. The germline V gene has CDR1 LGHNA and CDR2 YSLEER. This chain's CDR3 is CASSQEAAGREKLFF. For the CDR3, the DNA is TGCGCCAGCAGCCAAGAGGCGGCGGGGCGCGAAAAACTGTTTTTT.